A single T cell receptor beta chain is shown here with its context. Its antigen is not identified. These data are taken from a study of post-analysis software for immune sequencing data. Study summary: Courses of disease covered relapsing-remitting, secondary progressive and progressive-relapsing multiple sclerosis.

Overall study results and limits: Multiple sclerosis was associated with a significant reduction in normalized Chao1 diversity relative to controls. Controls had lower frequencies than patients of about 5 TRBV segments, which included TRBV5-6, TRBV5-1 and TRBV20-1. F measure showed strong co-clustering of same-batch samples.

From germline, CDR1 is SGHVS and CDR2 FQNEAQ. CDR3 length: 15 amino acids. The V end lost 2 bases, the J end lost 0 bases, and 11 bases lay between the germline ends. Tagging with unique molecular identifiers was a feature of the TCR beta cDNA libraries. Input of roughly 0.9 to 11 million T cells yielded around 460,000 cDNA molecules. TCRdb passed the PCR reads through MiXCR, listing each CDR3 protein once. The sample holds about 400,000 distinct CDR3 sequences; roughly 36% are singletons and the top ten take around an eighth. The sequenced sample consisted of blood. The chain links TRBV7-8 to TRBJ2-7, with D unresolved. The origin of this receptor is a girl aged 5 to 17 with multiple sclerosis. The CDR3 DNA follows: TGTGCCAGCAGCTTAACCATCGGAAACTCCTACGAGCAGTACTTC. Amino acids: CASSLTIGNSYEQYF. The full variable domain, with the rest looked up from reference TRBV7-8 and TRBJ2-7, is GAGVSQSPRYKVAKRGQDVALRCDPISGHVSLFWYQQALGQGPEFLTYFQNEAQLDKSGLPSDRFFAERPEGSVSTLKIQRTQQEDSAVYLCASSLTIGNSYEQYFGPGTRLTVT.